One sample yielded the 25 T cell receptor beta chains listed below, sequenced in a study of human T cells and chemical hapten exposure. MiXCR was run by TCRdb on the RACE reads, yielding one entry per CDR3 protein. The data show roughly 82,000 distinct CDR3 sequences, approximately 12% seen once. Time point reported: patch test 1, 2 weeks after DPC sensitization. Treatment described: therapeutic diphenylcyclopropenone sensitization with weekly scalp DPC. The sequenced sample was whole blood, obtained in connection with sensitization to the hapten diphenylcyclopropenone (DPC). The receptors shown here come from an older woman with alopecia areata. Some clones in this sample may be carry-over from other donors' samples.

The V gene is TRBV5-1, the J gene TRBJ1-1; 7 positions match TRBD1. Germline V gene lookup returns CDR1 SGHRS and CDR2 YFSETQ. This CDR3 has 14 residues. J was trimmed by 11 bases and V by 3 bases; bases with no gene match: 13. Here the CDR3 DNA reads TGCGCCAGCAGCTCCTTCGGGACAGTCGAGGAGGCTTTCTTT. Translated: CASSSFGTVEEAFF.

At least ten counts were recorded for this clonotype. The chain uses TRBV20-1 and TRBJ1-6, with D tentatively TRBD1 (5 bases). CDR3 length: 13 residues. The V and J ends lost 3 bases and 9 bases respectively, with 12 bases between them. Germline V lookup: CDR1 DFQATT, CDR2 SNEGSKA (reference sequence). The CDR3 loop reads CSASGGVSSPLHF. The CDR3 nucleotides read TGCAGTGCTAGTGGGGGGGTCAGTTCACCCCTCCACTTT.

This sequence joins TRBV7-2 and TRBJ1-5, with D tentatively TRBD1 (6 bases). Trimming stripped 5 bases from V and 11 bases from J, with 13 bases between. The CDR3 consists of 12 residues. CDR1 SGHTA and CDR2 FQGNSA come from the germline V gene. CDR3 DNA: TGTGCCAGCAGCACCCTGTACAGGGCCCAGCATTTT. This encodes CASSTLYRAQHF.

The table lists this clonotype with many counts. The chain recombines TRBV5-4 with TRBJ2-1; 12 bases match TRBD2. V was pared by 2 bases and J by 10 bases, with 7 bases of the junction left unmatched. Germline CDR1 SGHNT, CDR2 YYREEE (reference sequence). This CDR3 is 15 amino acids long. The CDR3 DNA is TGTGCCAGCAGCTTTAGGACTAGCGGGGTCAAGGAGCAGTTCTTC. Amino acid sequence: CASSFRTSGVKEQFF. Based on the CDR3 plus reference TRBV5-4 and TRBJ2-1, the full variable domain is ETGVTQSPTHLIKTRGQQVTLRCSSQSGHNTVSWYQQALGQGPQFIFQYYREEENGRGNFPPRFSGLQFPNYSSELNVNALELDDSALYLCASSFRTSGVKEQFFGPGTRLTVL.

This clonotype was picked up a small number of times. The chain combines TRBV20-1 with TRBJ2-5; 10 nucleotides line up with TRBD1. Germline values: CDR1 DFQATT, CDR2 SNEGSKA (reference sequence). V dropped 5 bases and J dropped 2; count of bases not matched to a gene: 2. The length of the CDR3 is 13 residues. CDR3: CSAGTGAQETQYF. The CDR3 DNA follows: TGCAGTGCTGGGACAGGGGCTCAAGAGACCCAGTACTTC.

Ten or more counts support this clonotype. This rearrangement joins TRBV29-1 to TRBJ2-7; TRBD1 is a possible D gene (6 bases). Trimming removed 5 bases from V and 2 bases from J, with 10 bases in between. CDR1 SQVTM and CDR2 ANQGSEA come from the germline V gene. The CDR3 runs to 12 residues. The CDR3 nucleotides are TGCAGCGTTCAGGACAGACCCTACGAGCAGTACTTC. Residues: CSVQDRPYEQYF.

This clonotype was observed at least ten times. The rearrangement joins TRBV18 to TRBJ2-3, with 9 nucleotides matching TRBD1. V shed 4 bases and J 6 bases; nucleotides not matched to a gene: 8. Germline loops: CDR1 KGHSH, CDR2 LQKENI. The CDR3 loop spans 15 amino acids. The CDR3 is CASSRPGTGFDTQYF. CDR3 DNA: TGTGCCAGCTCACGTCCCGGGACAGGGTTCGATACGCAGTATTTT.

This rearrangement joins TRBV20-1 to TRBJ1-2, with a possible D match to TRBD1 (6 bases). This CDR3 region has 13 residues. Between the trimmed V and J ends, which lost 0 bases and 4 bases, there was a span of 9 bases. Germline V gene sequence: CDR1 DFQATT, CDR2 SNEGSKA (reference sequence). CDR3 residues: CSAREDSSYGYTF. For the CDR3, the DNA is TGCAGTGCTAGAGAGGACAGTTCCTATGGCTACACCTTC.

This clonotype has just a few counts. V and J are TRBV5-1 and TRBJ2-1; D remains ambiguous. Germline V gene data show CDR1 as SGHRS and CDR2 as YFSETQ. With 3 bases removed from V and 12 bases from J, the gap between germline ends came to 13 bases. The CDR3 extends over 12 amino acids. The CDR3, as DNA: TGCGCCAGCAGCTCCGACGGCAACCGGCAGTTCTTC. Protein: CASSSDGNRQFF.

The chain couples TRBV2 to TRBJ1-5, with 9 bases fitting TRBD1. Germline lookup yields CDR1 SNHLY and CDR2 FYNNEI. V lost 2 bases, J lost 16 bases, and 6 bases stayed unmatched. This CDR3 spans 12 amino acids. In DNA, the CDR3 is TGTGCCAGCAGTGAAACGCGGGACAGGGTACATTTT. Translation: CASSETRDRVHF.

This clonotype has at least ten counts. This chain joins TRBV2 and TRBJ2-3, with D possibly being TRBD2 (7 bases). CDR1 is SNHLY, CDR2 FYNNEI, per germline. CDR3 length: 15 residues. Trimming pared 5 bases from V and 3 bases from J, leaving 15 bases between. CDR3 in amino acids: CASSSSGGWTDTQYF. CDR3 DNA: TGTGCCAGCAGTTCCTCGGGGGGCTGGACAGATACGCAGTATTTT.

This clonotype was seen repeatedly, ten times or more. The V call is TRBV7-9, the J call TRBJ2-3, with 7 nucleotides matching TRBD2. The CDR3 has 14 residues. Per germline, CDR1 SEHNR and CDR2 FQNEAQ (reference sequence). J was trimmed by 9 bases and V by 8 bases; bases with no gene match: 14. The CDR3 region has the DNA TGTGCCAGCGAGGCGAGCGGGGAACCGAGAACGCAGTATTTT. Amino acid sequence: CASEASGEPRTQYF.

This clonotype was seen at least ten times. The chain uses TRBV9 and TRBJ2-6; D is uncertain. Between the trimmed V and J ends, which lost 0 bases and 2 bases, there was a span of 3 bases. The length of the CDR3 is 14 residues. CDR1 SGDLS and CDR2 YYNGEE come from the germline V gene. This CDR3 reads CASSVEPGANVLTF. For the CDR3, the DNA is TGTGCCAGCAGCGTAGAGCCTGGGGCCAACGTCCTGACTTTC.

The table lists this clonotype with a few counts. V gene TRBV29-1 combines with J gene TRBJ2-3; D not certain. This CDR3 contains 12 residues. Per germline, CDR1 SQVTM and CDR2 ANQGSEA. The V and J ends lost 0 bases and 6 bases respectively, with 7 bases between them. CDR3 sequence reads: CSVEEGRDTQYF. For the CDR3, the DNA is TGCAGCGTTGAAGAAGGCAGGGATACGCAGTATTTT.

This clonotype was seen more than once but under ten times. This chain connects TRBV6-5 to TRBJ1-1, with 7 bases matching TRBD1. Losses at the gene ends were 2 bases for V and 0 bases for J; bases not matched to a gene: 3. This CDR3 is built from 15 residues. Germline assignment: CDR1 MNHEY and CDR2 SVGAGI. The CDR3 DNA reads TGTGCCAGCAGTTACCAGGGGGACATGAACACTGAAGCTTTCTTT. Encoded protein: CASSYQGDMNTEAFF.

Many counts were recorded for this clonotype. The rearrangement links TRBV29-1 to TRBJ1-2; tentatively, D is TRBD1 (5 bases). Germline V gene sequence: CDR1 SQVTM, CDR2 ANQGSEA. The V end was cut by 4 bases, the J end by 4 bases, with 16 bases between. There are 14 residues in the CDR3. CDR3 amino acids: CSVGSSGTAYGYTF. CDR3 nucleotide sequence: TGCAGCGTTGGATCCTCCGGGACGGCCTATGGCTACACCTTC.

This rearrangement joins TRBV29-1 to TRBJ1-1, with D uncertain. CDR1 is SQVTM and CDR2 is ANQGSEA in the germline V gene. The CDR3 is 13 residues long. The CDR3 is CSVCLGLNTEAFF. DNA of the CDR3: TGCAGTGTCTGCCTGGGGTTGAACACTGAAGCTTTCTTT.

This chain uses TRBV2 with TRBJ1-2; maybe TRBD1 (6 bases). Trimming stripped 5 bases from V and 4 bases from J, with 14 bases between. In germline, CDR1 is SNHLY, CDR2 FYNNEI. This CDR3 contains 14 residues. The CDR3 nucleotides are TGTGCCAGCAGTCCTCGGACAGAGTCCTATGGCTACACCTTC. It codes for CASSPRTESYGYTF.

This clonotype was detected only a few times. The chain employs TRBV7-9 and TRBJ1-4, with 9 bases that match TRBD1. V shed 5 bases, J shed 1 base, and the junction held 5 bases outside the gene matches. Per the germline V gene, CDR1 is SEHNR and CDR2 is FQNEAQ (reference sequence). This CDR3 is built from 16 residues. CDR3 bases: TGTGCCAGCAGCGATACGACAGGGGGAACTAATGAAAAACTGTTTTTT. It is translated as CASSDTTGGTNEKLFF.

This clonotype was seen repeatedly, ten times or more. Germline and junction disagree at one end, which may indicate a read error. The genes are TRBV18 and TRBJ1-4, with TRBD1 identical over 9 bases. The CDR3 contains 22 residues. Germline V lookup: CDR1 KGHSH, CDR2 LQKENI. In nucleotides, the CDR3 is TGTGCCAGCTCATCACCCCGGGACAGGGACTACCTTAAGGACTGGGCTAATGAAAAACTGTTTTTT. Translating it yields CASSSPRDRDYLKDWANEKLFF.

This clonotype was counted only a few times. This chain connects TRBV19 to TRBJ1-4; perhaps TRBD1 as D (6 bases). The CDR3 is 15 amino acids. The germline V gene encodes CDR1 LNHDA and CDR2 SQIVND (reference sequence). V shed 6 bases and J shed 0 bases, with 11 bases lying between them. The CDR3 region is CASSRTESTNEKLFF. The CDR3 coding sequence is TGTGCCAGTAGCCGGACAGAGTCAACTAATGAAAAACTGTTTTTT.

This clonotype was detected only a few times. This rearrangement joins TRBV20-1 to TRBJ2-5; 11 nucleotides line up with TRBD2. There are 16 residues in the CDR3. Unmatched junction bases numbered 8, after V lost 3 bases and J lost 2 bases. Germline V CDR1 and CDR2: DFQATT, SNEGSKA (reference sequence). DNA of the CDR3: TGCAGTGCTAGCGGGACTAGCGGTATATTTCAAGAGACCCAGTACTTC. Encoded protein: CSASGTSGIFQETQYF.

This clonotype was picked up a small number of times. This chain joins TRBV20-1 and TRBJ1-5; D is ambiguous. The CDR3 length is 13 residues. Germline CDR1 DFQATT, CDR2 SNEGSKA (reference sequence). The V and J ends lost 6 bases and 4 bases respectively, with 13 bases between them. CDR3 DNA sequence: TGCAGTGCCCCGTCGGGCCGGAATCAGCCCCAGCATTTT. This translates into CSAPSGRNQPQHF.

This clonotype was detected ten times or more. The V call is TRBV2, the J call TRBJ1-4, with D maybe TRBD1 (5 bases). The CDR3 spans 18 residues. V lost 4 bases and J lost 0, with 18 bases in between. Per germline, CDR1 SNHLY and CDR2 FYNNEI. CDR3 sequence reads: CASSASGQGGSTNEKLFF. CDR3 bases: TGTGCCAGCAGTGCATCGGGGCAGGGTGGCTCAACTAATGAAAAACTGTTTTTT. The full variable domain, in which reference TRBV2 and TRBJ1-4 provide the parts outside the CDR3, is EPEVTQTPSHQVTQMGQEVILRCVPISNHLYFYWYRQILGQKVEFLVSFYNNEISEKSEIFDDQFSVERPDGSNFTLKIRSTKLEDSAMYFCASSASGQGGSTNEKLFFGSGTQLSVL.

This clonotype has a count of ten or more. The chain joins TRBV6-2 or TRBV6-3 to TRBJ1-1, with no clear D. This CDR3 contains 14 residues. The ends were cut back, 6 bases at V and 2 bases at J, with 13 bases in the middle. Germline V gene data show CDR1 as MNHEY and CDR2 as SVGEGT. The CDR3 loop reads CASRVTRANTEAFF. The CDR3 DNA follows: TGTGCCAGCAGGGTCACACGGGCCAACACTGAAGCTTTCTTT.